The following is a TCR beta chain sequence with its context. The specificity of this receptor is unknown. No per-base quality is available; no much larger clone lies one base away. Samples from volunteer blood donors who had recovered from COVID-19 were contributed by a second Seattle source. Whole blood was collected in K2EDTA tubes by collaborating institutions according to the institutions' own protocols. For TCRbeta analysis, collaborators shipped samples as frozen whole blood, isolated PBMCs, or DNA extracted from either of those sample types. TCRbeta CDR3 regions were amplified from genomic DNA by means of the immunoSEQ Assay, a bias-controlled multiplex PCR. In the source study's methods: The number of nucleated cells in each sample was estimated from the amplification of reference gene primers within the assay. To quantify the absolute abundance of each unique TCRbeta CDR3 rearrangement, sequence reads were collapsed and filtered. For each sample, productive Simpson clonality was calculated by taking the square root of Simpson's diversity index across productive rearrangements. The table was pulled from immuneACCESS by TCRdb, which kept in-frame rearrangements only. Such tables lose some clones; where checked, under half of the loss comes from unresolved V genes, and the rest has no known cause. The V and J calls and clone size were taken over from that table, and D and trimming were inferred from the DNA. Across this sample there are around 280,000 clones, with more than 75% seen only once. The top ten clones comprise roughly 1.9% of the sample.

The data are from a study of blood T cell repertoires in COVID-19 (dated by TCRdb to 2018 to 2020). In the study overall: The collaborator samples originated in the United States, Italy and Spain and spanned the acute and convalescent phases of COVID-19. Where available, HLA class I and class II types were taken from metadata supplied by the sample provider and were not determined by assay-based typing. The prospective study material was composed of cDNA or gDNA derived from T cells, B-cell-depleted T cells, or PBMCs. Sample metadata almost always included a de-identified subject ID, COVID-19 status, age in years and sex. Samples came from the ongoing ImmuneRACE study (first 160 participants) plus 1,254 subjects from 6 global collaborators. The repertoires were made available in a free public database intended to serve as a resource for research on the immune response to SARS-CoV-2. The dataset comprised deeply sampled blood TCRbeta repertoires from subjects exposed to, actively infected with, or recovered from COVID-19.

The CDR3 holds 15 amino acids from the cysteine to the phenylalanine. The read is trimmed to its CDR3 DNA, 45 bases read in frame from base 1. The junction carries 19 bases between V and J, which are trimmed by 5 bases and 6 bases respectively. Per the germline V gene, SGHRS is the CDR1 and YFSETQ is the CDR2. The investigation overall reported the following: The amount of clinical and demographic metadata varied by source and participant and was provided uncurated.

The TCR was taken from a woman in her twenties or thirties who had recovered from COVID-19. What was sequenced was peripheral blood. The V and J genes are TRBV5-1 and TRBJ2-3; tentative D gene TRBD2, with 5 bases matching. The CDR3 reads CASREAGPGMDTQYF. The DNA sequence follows: TGCGCCAGCAGGGAGGCGGGTCCGGGCATGGATACGCAGTATTTT.